This T cell receptor beta chain was sequenced in a study of technical replicates of blood from a handful of donors. Produced via immunoSEQ multiplex PCR; TCRdb's table is partial and in-frame only. Of 72,000 or so clones listed, over 85% are singletons. The J segment lost 3 bases and the V segment lost 2 bases, leaving 9 bases of the junction unmatched. Germline V gives CDR1 MNHEY, CDR2 SMNVEV (reference sequence). CDR3 length: 17 amino acids. The TCR originated in a human donor in good health. Sample: T cells isolated from PBMCs. The rearrangement links TRBV27 to TRBJ1-2; 10 bases match TRBD1. The CDR3 loop reads CASSLVGQGRNHYGYTF. The CDR3 DNA follows: TGTGCCAGCAGTTTAGTGGGACAGGGGCGAAATCACTATGGCTACACCTTC.